The 20 T cell receptor beta chains below were found in one sample sequenced in a study of monozygotic twins with cystic fibrosis. The protocol was immunoSEQ multiplex PCR, while the TCRdb copy is restricted to in-frame clones and leaves out a portion. Of more than 30,000 clones listed, about 96% are singletons. Material for sequencing was blood. These receptors all stem from a girl aged 2 to 10 with cystic fibrosis.

The chain is built from TRBV6-1 and TRBJ2-5; no clear D. The germline CDR1 and CDR2 sequences are MNHNS and SASEGT. The V and J ends lost 3 bases and 1 base respectively, with 6 bases between them. The CDR3 is 13 residues long. CDR3 in DNA: TGTGCCAGCAGTGAGACACTCCAAGAGACCCAGTACTTC. This sequence encodes CASSETLQETQYF.

The chain employs TRBV11-2 and TRBJ2-3; D might be TRBD1 or TRBD2, each matching 5 bases. The CDR3 extends over 14 amino acids. CDR1 SGHAT and CDR2 FQNNGV come from the germline V gene. Trimming pared 2 bases from V and 1 base from J, leaving 7 bases between. The CDR3 bases are TGTGCCAGCAGCTTACAGGGAGGCACAGATACGCAGTATTTT. Encoded protein: CASSLQGGTDTQYF.

CDR3 sequence reads: CASSLFWEGAAKNIQYF. CDR3 in DNA: TGTGCCAGCAGCTTATTTTGGGAGGGGGCAGCCAAAAACATTCAGTACTTC. The rearrangement uses TRBV7-8 and TRBJ2-4, with D possibly being TRBD1 or TRBD2 (7 bases each). This CDR3 contains 17 residues. The V end lost 2 bases, the J end lost 0 bases, and 14 bases lay between the germline ends. The germline CDR1 and CDR2 sequences are SGHVS and FQNEAQ.

The chain employs TRBV21-1 and TRBJ2-1; the table calls TRBD2, which could not be checked here. TRBV21-1 is a pseudogene segment. CDR3 size: 10 residues. The CDR3 region has the DNA TGTGCCAGCGACGGAGCTCGGCAGTTCTTC. It yields the protein CASDGARQFF.

V and J are TRBV29-1 and TRBJ1-2; 8 positions match TRBD1. The CDR3 consists of 15 residues. V lost 3 bases to trimming and J lost 3 bases; unmatched junction nucleotides: 9. Germline CDR1 and CDR2: SQVTM and ANQGSEA. The CDR3 region has the DNA TGCAGCGTTGAGATGTGGACAGGGCAAGACTATGGCTACACCTTC. Translated: CSVEMWTGQDYGYTF.

V is TRBV4-1 and J is TRBJ1-1, with TRBD1 identical over 7 bases. Trimming removed 6 bases from V and 5 bases from J; junction bases left unmatched: 9. The V gene's germline CDR1 is MGHRA and CDR2 YSYEKL. The CDR3 length is 14 residues. In nucleotides, the CDR3 is TGCGCCAGCAGGCCTGAGGCAGGGGGAACTGAAGCTTTCTTT. As protein: CASRPEAGGTEAFF.

V is TRBV7-9 and J is TRBJ2-1, with D tentatively TRBD2 (5 bases). CDR3 length equals 11 residues. In germline, CDR1 is SEHNR, CDR2 FQNEAQ (reference sequence). Trimming removed 6 bases from V and 7 bases from J, with 7 bases in between. The DNA for the CDR3 is TGTGCCAGCAGAACTAGGAATGAGCAGTTCTTC. It codes for CASRTRNEQFF.

This clone was recorded once. The chain is built from TRBV29-1 and TRBJ1-1; 10 bases fit TRBD1. Germline V gene lookup returns CDR1 SQVTM and CDR2 ANQGSEA. The J segment lost 2 bases and the V segment lost 8 bases, leaving 5 bases of the junction unmatched. This CDR3 spans 13 amino acids. This CDR3 reads CSTDRGRNTEAFF. As DNA, the CDR3 is TGCAGCACCGACAGGGGGCGAAACACTGAAGCTTTCTTT.

In DNA form, the CDR3 reads TGTGCCAGCAGCTCGAGGAGACCAGTCGCTGAAGCTTTCTTT. Encoded protein: CASSSRRPVAEAFF. The rearrangement joins TRBV11-2 to TRBJ1-1, with no clear D. Germline CDR1 is SGHAT and CDR2 is FQNNGV. The CDR3 loop spans 14 amino acids. Trimming removed 4 bases from V and 6 bases from J, with 15 bases in between.

The chain employs TRBV15 and TRBJ2-3; no clear D gene. This CDR3 has 15 amino acids. Germline V gives CDR1 LNHNV, CDR2 YYDKDF (reference sequence). V lost 1 base and J 0 bases, leaving 8 bases between the germline ends. The CDR3 region has the DNA TGTGCCACCAGCAGAGTAGCCCAGAGCACAGATACGCAGTATTTT. This codes for CATSRVAQSTDTQYF.

V is TRBV13 and J is TRBJ1-1, with D uncertain. The ends were cut back, 1 base at V and 3 bases at J, with 3 bases in the middle. The CDR3 is made up of 12 amino acids. Germline CDR1 PRHDT, CDR2 FYEKMQ (reference sequence). The CDR3 loop is CASSLVDTEAFF. The CDR3 DNA reads TGTGCCAGCAGCTTAGTGGACACTGAAGCTTTCTTT.

This rearrangement joins TRBV5-1 to TRBJ2-7; D possibly corresponds to TRBD2 (6 bases). Between the trimmed V and J ends, which lost 0 bases and 3 bases, there was a span of 13 bases. The CDR3 consists of 15 residues. CDR1 is SGHRS, CDR2 YFSETQ, per germline. The CDR3 spells CASSLGVAADYEQYF. Here the CDR3 DNA reads TGCGCCAGCAGCTTGGGGGTAGCGGCAGACTACGAGCAGTACTTC. The complete variable domain, with remaining parts taken from reference TRBV5-1 and TRBJ2-7, reads KAGVTQTPRYLIKTRGQQVTLSCSPISGHRSVSWYQQTPGQGLQFLFEYFSETQRNKGNFPGRFSGRQFSNSRSEMNVSTLELGDSALYLCASSLGVAADYEQYFGPGTRLTVT.

The chain employs TRBV9 and TRBJ1-4; D unclear. This CDR3 comprises 18 residues. V was pared by 0 bases and J by 0 bases, with 15 bases between. Germline V gives CDR1 SGDLS, CDR2 YYNGEE. CDR3 DNA: TGTGCCAGCAGCGTAGGCCAGAAGACCAGAGCAACTAATGAAAAACTGTTTTTT. Residues: CASSVGQKTRATNEKLFF.

This chain uses TRBV7-9 with TRBJ2-1; the D gene is possibly TRBD2 (6 bases). Germline CDR1 is SEHNR and CDR2 is FQNEAQ (reference sequence). CDR3 length: 12 residues. V gave up 4 bases and J gave up 10 bases, with 11 bases separating them. The CDR3 sequence is CASSSSSEEQFF. The CDR3 region has the DNA TGTGCCAGCAGCTCCTCTAGCGAGGAGCAGTTCTTC.

J is TRBJ1-2 and V is TRBV30, with D perhaps TRBD1 (6 bases). V gave up 2 bases and J gave up 8 bases, with 15 bases separating them. The CDR3 covers 13 residues. Germline assignment: CDR1 GTSNPN and CDR2 SVGIG (reference sequence). CDR3 loop: CAWSNLGTNGYTF. The CDR3 DNA is TGTGCCTGGAGTAACCTAGGGACAAACGGCTACACCTTC.

This clone was observed a handful of times. This chain connects TRBV11-2 to TRBJ1-2, with a weak D call TRBD1 (6 bases). CDR3 length: 13 residues. Per the germline V gene, CDR1 is SGHAT and CDR2 is FQNNGV. V dropped 6 bases and J dropped 5 bases, with 13 bases sitting between them. CDR3 DNA sequence: TGTGCCAGCAGTCAGGGGACTGATTATGGCTACACCTTC. Encoded protein: CASSQGTDYGYTF.

V and J are TRBV27 and TRBJ2-7; 7 bases line up with TRBD2. The CDR3 is 13 residues long. Germline V gene sequence: CDR1 MNHEY, CDR2 SMNVEV (reference sequence). The V gene end was trimmed by 4 bases and the J gene end by 1 base; junction bases not matched to a gene: 1. This chain's CDR3 is CASSWRESYEQYF. Written as DNA, the CDR3 is TGTGCCAGCAGTTGGCGGGAGTCCTACGAGCAGTACTTC.

V usage is TRBV6-1 and J usage is TRBJ2-2; TRBD2 aligns across 12 bases. Germline CDR1 MNHNS, CDR2 SASEGT. CDR3 length equals 14 residues. The V segment lost 11 bases and the J segment 11 bases; nucleotides outside the gene matches: 12. Here the CDR3 DNA reads TGTGCCGTCGCCGGGACTAGCGGGCGAACAGAGCTGTTTTTT. Protein: CAVAGTSGRTELFF.

V usage is TRBV6-5 and J usage is TRBJ1-2, with D unclear. Germline V gives CDR1 MNHEY, CDR2 SVGAGI. Deletions cut 6 bases from V and 2 bases from J, with 13 bases between. This CDR3 has 14 residues. This CDR3 reads CASSPDKINYGYTF. The CDR3 DNA is TGTGCCAGCAGCCCTGATAAGATCAACTATGGCTACACCTTC.

A word on this clone: Compared with germline, one end of the junction differs, possibly owing to a read error. The chain links TRBV15 to TRBJ2-4; no reliable D call. Germline assignment: CDR1 LNHNV and CDR2 YYDKDF (reference sequence). CDR3 length: 12 amino acids. CDR3 residues: CATSPSYSSLRF. The CDR3 bases are TGTGCCACCAGCCCGAGCTACTCCTCCCTGAGGTTC.